The source of this TCR beta chain is a study of control samples from healthy donors and cancer patients. Germline V gene lookup returns CDR1 LGHDT and CDR2 YNNKEL (reference sequence). Trimming removed 2 bases from V and 8 bases from J, with 18 bases in between. The CDR3 totals 16 residues. The data were produced by immunoSEQ multiplex PCR, yet TCRdb's version contains in-frame clones alone and is incomplete. The sample has around 30,000 clones, 93% seen once; the top ten hold 1.5% to 2%. This sequence was found in a man aged 35 to 55 with colorectal cancer. The sequenced sample was PBMCs. The genes are TRBV3-1 (or the pseudogene TRBV3-2) and TRBJ1-4; D unclear. This CDR3 reads CASSQRVAAGREKLFF. In DNA, the CDR3 is TGTGCCAGCAGCCAACGGGTCGCCGCCGGTCGGGAAAAACTGTTTTTT.